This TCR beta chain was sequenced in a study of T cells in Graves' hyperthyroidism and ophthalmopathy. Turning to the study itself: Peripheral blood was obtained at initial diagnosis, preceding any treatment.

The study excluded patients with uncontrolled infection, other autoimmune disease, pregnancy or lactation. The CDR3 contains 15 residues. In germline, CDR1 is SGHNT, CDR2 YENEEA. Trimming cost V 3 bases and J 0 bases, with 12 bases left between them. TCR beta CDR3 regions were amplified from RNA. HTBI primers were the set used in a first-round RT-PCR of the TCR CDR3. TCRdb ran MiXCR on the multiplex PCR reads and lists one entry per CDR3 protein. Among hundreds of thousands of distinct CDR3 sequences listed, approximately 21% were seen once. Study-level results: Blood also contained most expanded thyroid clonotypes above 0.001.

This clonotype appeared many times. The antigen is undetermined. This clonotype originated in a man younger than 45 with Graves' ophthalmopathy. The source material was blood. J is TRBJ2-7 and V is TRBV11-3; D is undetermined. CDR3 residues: CASSFRSWDSYEQYF. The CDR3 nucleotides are TGTGCCAGCAGCTTTCGGAGTTGGGACTCCTACGAGCAGTACTTC.